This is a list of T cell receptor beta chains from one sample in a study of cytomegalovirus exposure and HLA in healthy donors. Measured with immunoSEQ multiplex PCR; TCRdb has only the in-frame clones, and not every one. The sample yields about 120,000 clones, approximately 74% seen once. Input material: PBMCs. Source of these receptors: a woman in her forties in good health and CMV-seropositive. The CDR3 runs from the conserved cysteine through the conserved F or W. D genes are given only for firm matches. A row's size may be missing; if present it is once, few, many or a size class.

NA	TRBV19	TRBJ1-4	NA	CASEGVTNEKLFF	TGTGCCAGTGAGGGGGTAACTAATGAAAAACTGTTTTTT
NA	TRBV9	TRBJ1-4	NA	CASSRRGGNEKLFF	TGTGCCAGCAGCAGGCGGGGAGGTAATGAAAAACTGTTTTTT
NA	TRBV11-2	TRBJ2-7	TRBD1	CASSPGQGRYEQYF	TGTGCCAGCAGCCCGGGACAGGGGAGGTACGAGCAGTACTTC
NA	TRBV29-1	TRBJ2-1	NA	CSVKGQSSYNEQFF	TGCAGCGTTAAGGGGCAGAGCTCCTACAATGAGCAGTTCTTC
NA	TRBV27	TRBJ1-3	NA	CASSLSMGVGNTIYF	TGTGCCAGCAGTTTATCGATGGGAGTAGGAAACACCATATATTTT
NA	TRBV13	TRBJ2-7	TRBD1	CASTRDRGNEQYF	TGTGCCAGCACCCGGGACAGGGGTAACGAGCAGTACTTC
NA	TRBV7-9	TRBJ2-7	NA	CASSLLASTYEQYF	TGTGCCAGCAGCTTGTTAGCGTCAACCTACGAGCAGTACTTC
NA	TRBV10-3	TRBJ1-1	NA	CAISEEVGRVYPEAFF	TGTGCCATCAGTGAGGAGGTCGGCAGGGTATATCCTGAAGCTTTCTTT
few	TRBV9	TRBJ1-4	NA	CASSVAAGSYEKLFF	TGTGCCAGCAGCGTAGCGGCAGGTAGTTATGAAAAACTGTTTTTT
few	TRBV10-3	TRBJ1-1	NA	CASSYGRGTEAFF	TGTGCCAGCAGTTACGGGCGGGGCACTGAAGCTTTCTTT
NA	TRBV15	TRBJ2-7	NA	CATSPAGRTGEQYF	TGTGCCACCAGCCCGGCAGGCAGGACGGGGGAGCAGTACTTC
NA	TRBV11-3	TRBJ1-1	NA	CASRNSNMNTEAFF	TGTGCCAGCCGAAACAGCAACATGAACACTGAAGCTTTCTTT
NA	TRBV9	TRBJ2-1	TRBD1	CASSALDEGQGSQFF	TGTGCCAGCAGCGCCCTAGACGAGGGACAGGGGAGTCAATTCTTC
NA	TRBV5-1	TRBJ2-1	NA	CASSPGTNYNEQFF	TGCGCCAGCAGCCCCGGGACAAACTACAATGAGCAGTTCTTC
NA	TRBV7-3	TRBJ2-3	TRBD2	CASSLGTSVDASTDTQYF	TGTGCCAGCAGCTTGGGGACTAGCGTTGATGCTAGCACAGATACGCAGTATTTT
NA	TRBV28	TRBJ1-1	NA	CASSLTGPEAFF	TGTGCCAGCAGTTTAACAGGGCCTGAAGCTTTCTTT
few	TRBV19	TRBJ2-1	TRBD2	CASSSQTSGSLNEQFF	TGTGCCAGTAGTTCTCAAACTAGCGGGAGCTTAAATGAGCAGTTCTTC
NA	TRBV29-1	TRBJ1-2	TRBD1	CSGGQGVNYGYTF	TGCAGCGGGGGACAGGGGGTCAACTATGGCTACACCTTC
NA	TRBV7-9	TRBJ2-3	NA	CASSLGGDRAPSTDTQYF	TGTGCCAGCAGCTTAGGGGGGGACCGAGCCCCTAGCACAGATACGCAGTATTTT
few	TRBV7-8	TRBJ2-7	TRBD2	CASSAGRLQEQYF	TGTGCCAGCAGCGCCGGGAGGCTCCAGGAGCAGTACTTC
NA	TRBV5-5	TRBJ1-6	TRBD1	CASSLGDSGNSPLHF	TGTGCCAGCAGCCTCGGGGACAGTGGGAATTCACCCCTCCACTTT
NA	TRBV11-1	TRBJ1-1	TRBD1	CASSRGDRGMNTEAFF	TGTGCCAGCAGCCGTGGGGACAGGGGTATGAACACTGAAGCTTTCTTT
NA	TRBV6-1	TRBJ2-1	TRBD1	CASSEAWDRGGVEQFF	TGTGCCAGCAGTGAAGCGTGGGACAGGGGTGGCGTTGAGCAGTTCTTC
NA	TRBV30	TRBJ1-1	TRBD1	CAWKRDSSEAFF	TGTGCCTGGAAAAGGGACAGTTCTGAAGCTTTCTTT
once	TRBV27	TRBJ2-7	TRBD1	CASSLKAGTGYEQYF	TGTGCCAGCAGTTTAAAGGCAGGGACAGGCTACGAGCAGTACTTC
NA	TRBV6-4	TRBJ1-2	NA	CASSPGHFSYGYTF	TGTGCCAGCAGTCCGGGACATTTTTCCTATGGCTACACCTTC
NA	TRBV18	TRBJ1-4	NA	CASSPEQEDEKLFF	TGTGCCAGCTCACCAGAACAGGAAGACGAAAAACTGTTTTTT
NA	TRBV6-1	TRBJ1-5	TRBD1	CASSSDRGRGQPQHF	TGTGCCAGCAGTTCGGACAGGGGTCGGGGTCAGCCCCAGCATTTT
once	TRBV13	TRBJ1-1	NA	CASSLGQGFMNTEAFF	TGTGCCAGCAGCTTAGGACAGGGTTTCATGAACACTGAAGCTTTCTTT
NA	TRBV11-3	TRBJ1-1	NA	CASSRRVRSNTEAFF	TGTGCCAGCAGCCGCAGGGTTAGGTCGAACACTGAAGCTTTCTTT
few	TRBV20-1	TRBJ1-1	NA	CSARASVTAFF	TGCAGTGCTAGAGCTTCAGTTACAGCTTTCTTT
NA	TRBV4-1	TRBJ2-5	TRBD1	CASSPTGGGETQYF	TGCGCCAGCAGCCCGACAGGGGGCGGAGAGACCCAGTACTTC
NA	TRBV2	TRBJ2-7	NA	CASRKTGSTYEQYF	TGTGCCAGCAGAAAAACCGGGAGCACCTACGAGCAGTACTTC
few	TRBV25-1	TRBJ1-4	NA	CASSELGAATNEKLFF	TGTGCCAGCAGTGAGTTGGGGGCGGCAACTAATGAAAAACTGTTTTTT
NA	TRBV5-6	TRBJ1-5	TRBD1	CASSLGAQRGGGNQPQHF	TGTGCCAGCAGCTTGGGGGCGCAGCGAGGGGGCGGCAATCAGCCCCAGCATTTT
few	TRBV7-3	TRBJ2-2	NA	CASSLNPGGNTGELFF	TGTGCCAGCAGCTTAAATCCCGGGGGGAACACCGGGGAGCTGTTTTTT
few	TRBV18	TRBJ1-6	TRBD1	CASSPGTAGGFSSYNSPLHF	TGTGCCAGCTCACCAGGGACAGCTGGGGGGTTTAGCTCCTATAATTCACCCCTCCACTTT
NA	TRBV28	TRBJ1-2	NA	CASRRQSPYGYTF	TGTGCCAGCAGACGACAGTCTCCATATGGCTACACCTTC
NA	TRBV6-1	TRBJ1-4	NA	CASSNPGFNEKLFF	TGTGCCAGCAGTAACCCGGGGTTCAATGAAAAACTGTTTTTT
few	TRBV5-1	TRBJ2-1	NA	CASSLGPRGSYNEQFF	TGCGCCAGCAGCTTGGGACCTCGAGGCTCCTACAATGAGCAGTTCTTC
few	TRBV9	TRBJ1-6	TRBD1	CASSVGQGKRSPLHF	TGTGCCAGCAGCGTTGGACAGGGGAAACGTTCACCCCTCCACTTT
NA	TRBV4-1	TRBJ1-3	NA	CASSQDDGRGNTIYF	TGCGCCAGCAGCCAAGATGATGGAAGGGGTAACACCATATATTTT
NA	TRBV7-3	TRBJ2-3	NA	CASSLKARLGADTQYF	TGTGCCAGCAGCTTAAAGGCCCGACTAGGGGCAGATACGCAGTATTTT
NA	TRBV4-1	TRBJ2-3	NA	CASSQGGLGFSTDTQYF	TGCGCCAGCAGCCAAGGCGGGCTGGGTTTTAGCACAGATACGCAGTATTTT
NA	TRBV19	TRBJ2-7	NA	CASSYTGESSYEQYF	TGTGCCAGTAGCTATACGGGGGAGAGCTCCTACGAGCAGTACTTC
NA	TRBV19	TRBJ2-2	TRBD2	CASRPGLAGGRDTGELFF	TGTGCCAGTAGACCGGGACTAGCGGGAGGGAGGGACACCGGGGAGCTGTTTTTT
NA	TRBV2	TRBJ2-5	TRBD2	CASSPTSGGYPHQETQYF	TGTGCCAGCAGTCCGACTAGCGGGGGGTATCCCCACCAAGAGACCCAGTACTTC
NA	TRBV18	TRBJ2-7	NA	CASSRADNYEQYF	TGTGCCAGCTCACGGGCCGATAATTACGAGCAGTACTTC
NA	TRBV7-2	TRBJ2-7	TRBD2	CASSYDLAGGIYEQYF	TGTGCCAGCAGCTACGACCTAGCGGGAGGGATCTACGAGCAGTACTTC
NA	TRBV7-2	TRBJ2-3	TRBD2	CASSRLAGSTDTQYF	TGTGCCAGCAGTCGACTAGCGGGTAGCACAGATACGCAGTATTTT
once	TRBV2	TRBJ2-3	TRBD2	CASSTGTSGTDTQYF	TGTGCCAGCAGCACCGGGACTAGCGGCACAGATACGCAGTATTTT
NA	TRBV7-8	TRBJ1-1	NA	CASSPGTPNTEAFF	TGTGCCAGCAGCCCAGGGACACCGAACACTGAAGCTTTCTTT
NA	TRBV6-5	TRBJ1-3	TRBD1	CASTPDRYSGNTIYF	TGTGCCAGCACCCCGGACAGGTACTCTGGAAACACCATATATTTT
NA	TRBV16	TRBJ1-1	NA	CASSPQHRLNTEAFF	TGTGCCAGCAGCCCGCAACACAGACTGAACACTGAAGCTTTCTTT
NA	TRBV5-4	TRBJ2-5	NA	CASSFSKGQTQYF	TGTGCCAGCAGCTTTAGTAAGGGGCAGACCCAGTACTTC